These 13 T cell receptor beta chains were sequenced from one sample in a study of T cells after yellow fever vaccination. One entry per CDR3 protein, called by TCRdb with MiXCR from the 5' RACE reads. The sample has tens of thousands of distinct CDR3 sequences, around 5.4% seen once; the top ten hold roughly 28%. This material consisted of PBMCs, either bulk or a sorted T-cell subset (CD4+, CD8+, memory, or dextramer-sorted; not recorded which), taken on the day of the yellow fever booster vaccination. Receptor source: a man between 18 and 29 years old who received the YFV17D yellow fever vaccine.

This clonotype was found many times. V gene TRBV27 combines with J gene TRBJ2-1; 9 bases agree with TRBD2. V trimming: 2 bases; J trimming: 4 bases; junction bases outside the gene matches: 3. The CDR3 is made up of 15 amino acids. Germline lookup yields CDR1 MNHEY and CDR2 SMNVEV (reference sequence). The CDR3 loop is CASSLIAGVYNEQFF. DNA of the CDR3: TGTGCCAGCAGTTTAATAGCGGGGGTATACAATGAGCAGTTCTTC.

CDR3 in amino acids: CASSLDGLGHGYTF. The CDR3 bases are TGTGCCAGCAGCTTAGACGGACTGGGGCATGGCTACACCTTC. The chain joins TRBV7-9 to TRBJ1-2; a weak D match, TRBD1 (5 bases). Trimming left V 1 base short and J 6 bases short, with 12 bases between. The length of the CDR3 is 14 residues. The germline gives CDR1 SEHNR, CDR2 FQNEAQ (reference sequence).

The CDR3 nucleotides are TGCGCCAGCAGCTTCGGGACAGAGAGCTCCTCTGGCTACACCTTC. Residues: CASSFGTESSSGYTF. The V gene is TRBV5-1, the J gene TRBJ1-2; 7 bases are a match to TRBD1. The CDR3 covers 15 residues. From germline, CDR1 is SGHRS and CDR2 YFSETQ. V lost 2 bases, J lost 7 bases, and 11 bases stayed unmatched.

This clonotype appeared many times. The chain combines TRBV6-1 with TRBJ2-4; D is uncertain. From germline, CDR1 is MNHNS and CDR2 SASEGT. The CDR3 is 13 residues long. Trimming cost V 6 bases and J 2 bases, with 8 bases left between them. This CDR3 is CASRKPPKNIQYF. As DNA, the CDR3 is TGTGCCAGCAGGAAACCCCCCAAAAACATTCAGTACTTC.

There are many counts of this clonotype. The chain joins TRBV11-2 to TRBJ2-2; TRBD2 matches 15 bases. Unmatched junction bases numbered 5, after V lost 4 bases and J lost 2 bases. Per germline, CDR1 SGHAT and CDR2 FQNNGV. This CDR3 has 18 amino acids. This chain's CDR3 is CASSSWTSGGANTGELFF. CDR3 bases: TGTGCCAGCAGCTCCTGGACTAGCGGGGGGGCCAACACCGGGGAGCTGTTTTTT.

The V call is TRBV5-5, the J call TRBJ2-3, with D maybe TRBD1 (5 bases). Looked up from germline, CDR1 is SGHKS and CDR2 is YYEKEE (reference sequence). Between the trimmed V and J ends, which lost 0 bases and 6 bases, there was a span of 11 bases. This CDR3 is 14 amino acids long. In nucleotides, the CDR3 is TGTGCCAGCAGCTTGGCAGGGTCGTTGGATACGCAGTATTTT. As protein: CASSLAGSLDTQYF.

A few counts support this clonotype. The rearrangement uses TRBV19 and TRBJ1-5; D uncertain. The CDR3 spans 13 residues. V lost 5 bases to trimming and J lost 6 bases, with 11 bases between them. Looked up from germline, CDR1 is LNHDA and CDR2 is SQIVND (reference sequence). CDR3 nucleotides: TGTGCCAGTAGTTTTCTGGGAGGTCAGCCCCAGCATTTT. Translation gives CASSFLGGQPQHF.

This clonotype turned up a few times. The rearrangement joins TRBV19 to TRBJ2-1, with D hard to call. The CDR3 runs 13 residues. CDR1 is LNHDA, CDR2 SQIVND, per germline (reference sequence). The V end lost 2 bases, the J end lost 3 bases, and 5 bases lay between the germline ends. CDR3 in amino acids: CASSIMNYNEQFF. In nucleotides, the CDR3 is TGTGCCAGTAGTATAATGAACTACAATGAGCAGTTCTTC.

This clonotype showed up just a few times. The rearrangement links TRBV5-1 to TRBJ1-1; no clear D. Trimming cost V 4 bases and J 0 bases, with 10 bases left between them. Looked up from germline, CDR1 is SGHRS and CDR2 is YFSETQ. CDR3 length: 14 residues. The CDR3 DNA reads as TGCGCCAGCAGCCCGACGGATTTGAACACTGAAGCTTTCTTT. Translated: CASSPTDLNTEAFF.

This clonotype was counted only a few times. This chain connects TRBV19 to TRBJ1-1; weak D call: TRBD1 (6 bases). The CDR3 extends over 13 amino acids. V was shortened by 6 bases and J by 4 bases, with 12 bases between the two germline ends. The germline V gene encodes CDR1 LNHDA and CDR2 SQIVND (reference sequence). This CDR3 is CASRSGGGTEAFF. DNA for the CDR3: TGTGCCAGTAGATCCGGGGGCGGCACTGAAGCTTTCTTT.

This clonotype was observed many times. V gene TRBV25-1 combines with J gene TRBJ2-3; D ambiguous. This CDR3 has 14 residues. From germline, CDR1 is MGHDK and CDR2 SYGVNS. Trimming removed 4 bases from V and 6 bases from J, with 14 bases in between. The CDR3: CASSGGPSFDTQYF. Written as DNA, the CDR3 is TGTGCCAGCAGTGGCGGCCCCTCCTTCGATACGCAGTATTTT.

V usage is TRBV6-5 and J usage is TRBJ2-7; no reliable D call. The CDR3 sequence is 14 residues long. Trimming removed 2 bases at V and 2 bases at J, with 10 bases between. Per germline, CDR1 MNHEY and CDR2 SVGAGI. The CDR3 DNA reads TGTGCCAGCAGTTACCTTCCGGCAGCCTACGAGCAGTACTTC. Its protein product is CASSYLPAAYEQYF.

The V and J genes are TRBV5-4 and TRBJ2-5; no firm D call. Germline CDR1 and CDR2: SGHNT and YYREEE (reference sequence). Between the trimmed V and J ends, which lost 0 bases and 7 bases, there was a span of 7 bases. This CDR3 region has 12 residues. The CDR3 loop reads CASSLGRRTQYF. CDR3 DNA: TGTGCCAGCAGCTTGGGCAGACGGACCCAGTACTTC.